The 10 T cell receptor beta chains below all came from one sample that was sequenced in a study of molecular identifiers for immune sequencing clone quantification. TCRdb reanalysed the PCR reads using MiXCR and keeps one entry per CDR3 protein. The sample holds more than 300,000 distinct CDR3 sequences, around 21% seen once. The source material was naive CD8+ T cells from blood, with Jurkat cell RNA spiked in. Subset reported: FACS-sorted CD8+CD4-CCR7+CD45RA+ naive T cells. These receptors all come from a human donor in good health. Some libraries in this study had Jurkat cell RNA spiked in.

The chain joins TRBV9 to TRBJ1-3; tentatively, D is TRBD1 (5 bases). Germline V gene data show CDR1 as SGDLS and CDR2 as YYNGEE. Deletions cut 3 bases from V and 0 bases from J, with 13 bases between. The CDR3 length is 16 residues. The CDR3: CASSAGTGRSGNTIYF. The DNA for the CDR3 is TGTGCCAGCAGCGCGGGGACCGGACGCTCTGGAAACACCATATATTTT.

As concerns this clonotype: This clone may be a read error of a much larger clone one base away. V gene TRBV6-2 or TRBV6-3 combines with J gene TRBJ2-7, with TRBD2 identical over 7 bases. The CDR3 has 12 residues. Germline V gene sequence: CDR1 MNHEY, CDR2 SVGEGT. The CDR3 loop reads CASWATSHERYF. CDR3 bases: TGTGCCAGCTGGGCGACTAGCCACGAGCGGTACTTC.

This clonotype was counted ten times or more. The chain employs TRBV4-1 and TRBJ1-4; 7 bases map to TRBD1. Germline V gives CDR1 MGHRA, CDR2 YSYEKL. The CDR3 is 15 residues long. J lost 6 bases, V lost 1 base, and 5 bases had no gene match. CDR3 protein: CASSQASRGYEKLFF. The CDR3 DNA is TGCGCCAGCAGCCAAGCAAGCAGGGGGTATGAAAAACTGTTTTTT.

The chain uses TRBV20-1 and TRBJ2-6; tentative D call: TRBD2 (5 bases). V was shortened by 8 bases and J by 2 bases, with 13 bases between the two germline ends. The CDR3 consists of 14 residues. Germline assignment: CDR1 DFQATT and CDR2 SNEGSKA (reference sequence). The CDR3 sequence is CSTRLPAGANVLTF. The CDR3 DNA sequence: TGCAGTACTCGACTACCGGCTGGGGCCAACGTCCTGACTTTC.

This clonotype was seen at least ten times. The CDR3 loop reads CATVGGVSSGNTIYF. As DNA, the CDR3 is TGTGCCACTGTAGGGGGGGTATCCTCTGGAAACACCATATATTTT. This chain joins TRBV12-3 or TRBV12-4 and TRBJ1-3; tentative D call: TRBD1 (6 bases). Between the trimmed V and J ends, which lost 10 bases and 0 bases, there was a span of 16 bases. The CDR3 consists of 15 residues.

This clonotype has a handful of counts. Given a much more abundant clone one base away, this may be a read error. This chain joins TRBV7-9 and TRBJ2-6; D is uncertain. Trimming removed 1 base from V and 6 bases from J, with 10 bases in between. From germline, CDR1 is SEHNR and CDR2 FQNEAQ (reference sequence). CDR3 length: 15 amino acids. This CDR3 is CASSLGYAVANVLTF. The CDR3, as DNA: TGTGCCAGCAGCTTAGGTTATGCCGTGGCCAACGTCCTGACTTTC.

Many counts were recorded for this clonotype. The chain couples TRBV27 to TRBJ1-1; possible D gene TRBD1, 5 bases. The germline V gene has CDR1 MNHEY and CDR2 SMNVEV (reference sequence). This CDR3 has 15 residues. Trimming took off 2 bases at V and 2 bases at J, with 12 bases between the two ends. The CDR3 DNA reads TGTGCCAGCAGTTTAATTGGGGGTACAAACACTGAAGCTTTCTTT. As protein: CASSLIGGTNTEAFF.

As for this clonotype: A read error may be the cause here, since a much bigger clone is one base away. This chain uses TRBV4-1 with TRBJ2-7; 7 bases map to TRBD1. Per the germline V gene, CDR1 is MGHRA and CDR2 is YSYEKL. The CDR3 contains 15 residues. In DNA form, the CDR3 reads TGCGCCAGCAGCCACCCGGGACAGATCTCCTACGAGCGGTACTTC. It translates to CASSHPGQISYERYF.

With regard to this clonotype: A much larger clone differs by one base, so this may be a read error. A read error is likely, as this CDR3 ends without the conserved phenylalanine or tryptophan. The chain joins TRBV2 to TRBJ1-5; D not certain. The CDR3 totals 13 residues. The ends were cut back, 9 bases at V and 2 bases at J, with 11 bases in the middle. Germline values: CDR1 SNHLY, CDR2 FYNNEI. The chain's CDR3 is CASTDSGNQPQHL. The CDR3 DNA reads TGTGCCAGTACGGACTCGGGCAATCAGCCCCAGCATCTT.

This clonotype was detected many times. The J gene is TRBJ2-2, the V gene TRBV20-1; D perhaps matches TRBD1 (5 bases). Trimming took off 0 bases at V and 2 bases at J, with 16 bases between the two ends. The CDR3 consists of 17 residues. Germline V lookup: CDR1 DFQATT, CDR2 SNEGSKA (reference sequence). The CDR3 DNA sequence: TGCAGTGCTAGAGATCTATGGGGCGGAGATAACACCGGGGAGCTGTTTTTT. Amino acids: CSARDLWGGDNTGELFF.